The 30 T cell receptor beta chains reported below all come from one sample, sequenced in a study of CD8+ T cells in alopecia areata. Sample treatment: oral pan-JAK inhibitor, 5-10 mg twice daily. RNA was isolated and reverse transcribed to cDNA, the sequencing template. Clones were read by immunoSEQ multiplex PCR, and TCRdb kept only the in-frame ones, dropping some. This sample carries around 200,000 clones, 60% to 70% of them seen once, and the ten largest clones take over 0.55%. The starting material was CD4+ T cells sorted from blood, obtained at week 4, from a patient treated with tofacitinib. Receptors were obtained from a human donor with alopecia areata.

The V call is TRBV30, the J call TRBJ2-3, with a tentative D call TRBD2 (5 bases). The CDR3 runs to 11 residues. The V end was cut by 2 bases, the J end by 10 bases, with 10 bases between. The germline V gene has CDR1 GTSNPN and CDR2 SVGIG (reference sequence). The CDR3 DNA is TGTGCCTGGAGTACCCGGGAATCGCAGTATTTT. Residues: CAWSTRESQYF.

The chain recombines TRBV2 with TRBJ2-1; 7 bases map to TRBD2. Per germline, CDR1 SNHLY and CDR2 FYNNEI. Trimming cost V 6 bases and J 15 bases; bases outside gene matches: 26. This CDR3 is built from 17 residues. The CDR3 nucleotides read TGTGCCAGCAGGGACGATGCGATGGGACTAACCCTTACTAAGCTGTTCTTC. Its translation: CASRDDAMGLTLTKLFF.

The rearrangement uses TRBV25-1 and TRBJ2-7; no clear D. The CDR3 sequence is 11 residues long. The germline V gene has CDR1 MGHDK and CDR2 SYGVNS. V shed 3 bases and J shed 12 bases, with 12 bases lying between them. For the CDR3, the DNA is TGTGCCAGCAGTGATCGGAGTTCTCGGTACTTC. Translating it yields CASSDRSSRYF.

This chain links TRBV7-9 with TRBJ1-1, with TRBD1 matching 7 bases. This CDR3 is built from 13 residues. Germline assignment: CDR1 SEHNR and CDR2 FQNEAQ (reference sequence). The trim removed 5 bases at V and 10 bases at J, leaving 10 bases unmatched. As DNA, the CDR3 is TGTGCCAGCAGCGCCCGACAGGGCCTCGGAGCTTTCTTT. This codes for CASSARQGLGAFF.

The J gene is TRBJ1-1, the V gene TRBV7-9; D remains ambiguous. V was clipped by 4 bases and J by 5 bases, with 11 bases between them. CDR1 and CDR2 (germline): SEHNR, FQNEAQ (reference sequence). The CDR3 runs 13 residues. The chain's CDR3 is CASSSGSGTEAFF. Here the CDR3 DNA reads TGTGCCAGCAGCTCGGGGAGTGGAACTGAAGCTTTCTTT.

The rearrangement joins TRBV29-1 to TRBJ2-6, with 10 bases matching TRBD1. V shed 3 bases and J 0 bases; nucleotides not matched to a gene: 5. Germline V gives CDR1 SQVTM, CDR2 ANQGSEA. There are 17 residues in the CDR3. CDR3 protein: CSVDSWDRGSGANVLTF. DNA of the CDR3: TGCAGCGTTGACTCCTGGGACAGGGGCTCTGGGGCCAACGTCCTGACTTTC.

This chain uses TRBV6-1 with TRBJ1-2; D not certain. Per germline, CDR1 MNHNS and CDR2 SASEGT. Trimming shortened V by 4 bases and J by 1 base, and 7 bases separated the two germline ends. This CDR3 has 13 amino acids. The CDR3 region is CASSAGYNYGYTF. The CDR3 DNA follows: TGTGCCAGCAGTGCGGGTTATAACTATGGCTACACCTTC.

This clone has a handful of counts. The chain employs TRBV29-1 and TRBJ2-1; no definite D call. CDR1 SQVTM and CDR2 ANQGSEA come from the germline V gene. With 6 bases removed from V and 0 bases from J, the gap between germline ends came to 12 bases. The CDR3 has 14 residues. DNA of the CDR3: TGCAGCGTCGATCTAACGGGCTCCTACAATGAGCAGTTCTTC. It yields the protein CSVDLTGSYNEQFF.

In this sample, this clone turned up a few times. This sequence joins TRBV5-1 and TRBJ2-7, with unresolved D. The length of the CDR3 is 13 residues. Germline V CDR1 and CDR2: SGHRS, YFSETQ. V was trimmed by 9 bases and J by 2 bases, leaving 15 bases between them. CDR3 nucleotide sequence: TGCGCCATCAATGGGCTCCCAGCCTACGAGCAGTACTTC. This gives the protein CAINGLPAYEQYF.

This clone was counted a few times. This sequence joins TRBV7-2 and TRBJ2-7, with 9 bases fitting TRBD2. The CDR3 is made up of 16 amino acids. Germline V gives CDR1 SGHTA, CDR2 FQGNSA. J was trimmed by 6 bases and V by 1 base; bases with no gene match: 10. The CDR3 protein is CASSLEPGTSKREQYF. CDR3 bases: TGTGCCAGCAGCTTAGAACCCGGGACTAGCAAGCGCGAGCAGTACTTC.

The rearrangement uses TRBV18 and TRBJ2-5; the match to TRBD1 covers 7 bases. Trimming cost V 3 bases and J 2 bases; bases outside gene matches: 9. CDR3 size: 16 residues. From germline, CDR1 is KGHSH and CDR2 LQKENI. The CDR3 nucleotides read TGTGCCAGCTCACCGTTAACCGGGACAGTGCAAGAGACCCAGTACTTC. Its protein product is CASSPLTGTVQETQYF.

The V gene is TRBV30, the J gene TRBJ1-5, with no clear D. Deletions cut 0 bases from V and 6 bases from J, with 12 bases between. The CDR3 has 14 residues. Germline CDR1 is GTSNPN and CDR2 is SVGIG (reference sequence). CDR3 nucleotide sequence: TGTGCCTGGAGTGTATCCTCGTGGGGTCAGCCCCAGCATTTT. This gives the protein CAWSVSSWGQPQHF.

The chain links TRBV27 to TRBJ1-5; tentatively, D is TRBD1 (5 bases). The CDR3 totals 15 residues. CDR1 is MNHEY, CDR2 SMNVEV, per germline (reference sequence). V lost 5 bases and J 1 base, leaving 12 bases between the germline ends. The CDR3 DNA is TGTGCCAGCAGTCCACTCAGGGAAAGCAATCAGCCCCAGCATTTT. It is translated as CASSPLRESNQPQHF.

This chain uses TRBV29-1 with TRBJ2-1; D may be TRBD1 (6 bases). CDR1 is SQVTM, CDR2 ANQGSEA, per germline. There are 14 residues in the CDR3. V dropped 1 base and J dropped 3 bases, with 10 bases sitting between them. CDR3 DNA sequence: TGCAGCGTTGAAGGGCCAGGGGACTACAATGAGCAGTTCTTC. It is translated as CSVEGPGDYNEQFF.

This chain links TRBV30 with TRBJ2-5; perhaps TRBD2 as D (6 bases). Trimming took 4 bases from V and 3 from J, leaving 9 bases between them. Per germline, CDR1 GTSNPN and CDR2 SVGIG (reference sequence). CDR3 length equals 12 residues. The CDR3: CAWTSVKETQYF. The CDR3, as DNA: TGTGCCTGGACTAGCGTAAAAGAGACCCAGTACTTC.

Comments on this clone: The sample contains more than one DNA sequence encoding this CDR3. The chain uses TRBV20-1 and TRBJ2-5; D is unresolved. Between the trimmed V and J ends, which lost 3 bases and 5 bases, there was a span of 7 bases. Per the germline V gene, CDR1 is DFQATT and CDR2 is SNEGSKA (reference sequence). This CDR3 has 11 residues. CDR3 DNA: TGCAGTGCTAGGGGCCTCGAGACCCAGTACTTC. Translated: CSARGLETQYF.

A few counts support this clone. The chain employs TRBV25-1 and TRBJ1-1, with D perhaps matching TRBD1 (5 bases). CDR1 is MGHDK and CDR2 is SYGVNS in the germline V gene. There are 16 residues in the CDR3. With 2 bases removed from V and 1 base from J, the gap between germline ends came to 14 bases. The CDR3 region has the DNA TGTGCCAGCAGTGAAACCCGAGGGACGGGGAACACTGAAGCTTTCTTT. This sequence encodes CASSETRGTGNTEAFF.

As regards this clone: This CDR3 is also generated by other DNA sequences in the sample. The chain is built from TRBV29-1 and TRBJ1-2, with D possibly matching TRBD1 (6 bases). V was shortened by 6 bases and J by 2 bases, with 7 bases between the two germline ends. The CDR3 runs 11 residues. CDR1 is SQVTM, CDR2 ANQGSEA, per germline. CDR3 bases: TGCAGCGTAGGGGGAAACTATGGCTACACCTTC. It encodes CSVGGNYGYTF.

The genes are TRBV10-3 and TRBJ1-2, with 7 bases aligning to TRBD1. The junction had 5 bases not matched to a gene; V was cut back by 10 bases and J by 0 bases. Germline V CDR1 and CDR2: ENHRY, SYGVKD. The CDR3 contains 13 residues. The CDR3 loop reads CATTGQTNYGYTF. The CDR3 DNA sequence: TGTGCCACCACGGGACAGACTAACTATGGCTACACCTTC.

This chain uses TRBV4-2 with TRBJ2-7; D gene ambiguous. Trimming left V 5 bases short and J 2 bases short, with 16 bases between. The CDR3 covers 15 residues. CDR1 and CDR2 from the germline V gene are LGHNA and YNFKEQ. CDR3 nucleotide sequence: TGTGCCAGCAGCTCCCTAAACCGGATCCCCTACGAGCAGTACTTC. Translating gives CASSSLNRIPYEQYF.

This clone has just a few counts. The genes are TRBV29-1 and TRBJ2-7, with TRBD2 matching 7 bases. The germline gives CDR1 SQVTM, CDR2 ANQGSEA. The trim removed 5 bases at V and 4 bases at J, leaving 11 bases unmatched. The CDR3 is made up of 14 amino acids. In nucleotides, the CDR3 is TGCAGCGTTTACCTAGGCGGGAGTCGATACGAGCAGTACTTC. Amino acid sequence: CSVYLGGSRYEQYF.

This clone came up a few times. CDR3 nucleotide sequence: TGTGCCAGCAGTTTCCGGGGGGGCGAATACGGCAATCAGCCCCAGCATTTT. This gives the protein CASSFRGGEYGNQPQHF. This sequence joins TRBV27 and TRBJ1-5, with TRBD1 as a possible D gene (6 bases). Germline CDR1 is MNHEY and CDR2 is SMNVEV (reference sequence). This CDR3 spans 17 amino acids. The V and J ends lost 3 bases and 2 bases respectively, with 17 bases between them.

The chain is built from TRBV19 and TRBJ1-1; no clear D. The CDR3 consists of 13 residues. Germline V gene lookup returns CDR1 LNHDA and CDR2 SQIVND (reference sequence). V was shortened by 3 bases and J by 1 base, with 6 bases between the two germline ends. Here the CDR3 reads CASSIGRNTEAFF. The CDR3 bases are TGTGCCAGTAGTATCGGTCGGAACACTGAAGCTTTCTTT. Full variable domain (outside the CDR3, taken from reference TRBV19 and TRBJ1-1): DGGITQSPKYLFRKEGQNVTLSCEQNLNHDAMYWYRQDPGQGLRLIYYSQIVNDFQKGDIAEGYSVSREKKESFPLTVTSAQKNPTAFYLCASSIGRNTEAFFGQGTRLTVV.

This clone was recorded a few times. The CDR3 sequence is CASSVESTGEKLFF. DNA of the CDR3: TGTGCCAGCAGCGTAGAAAGTACGGGTGAAAAACTGTTTTTT. The chain joins TRBV9 to TRBJ1-4; no clear D. This CDR3 has 14 amino acids. Germline V lookup: CDR1 SGDLS, CDR2 YYNGEE. V was pared by 0 bases and J by 7 bases, with 10 bases between.

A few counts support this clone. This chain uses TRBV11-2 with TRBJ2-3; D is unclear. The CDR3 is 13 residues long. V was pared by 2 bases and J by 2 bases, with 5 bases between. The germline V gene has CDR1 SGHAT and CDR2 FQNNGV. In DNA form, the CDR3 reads TGTGCCAGCAGCTTACACAACACAGATACGCAGTATTTT. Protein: CASSLHNTDTQYF.

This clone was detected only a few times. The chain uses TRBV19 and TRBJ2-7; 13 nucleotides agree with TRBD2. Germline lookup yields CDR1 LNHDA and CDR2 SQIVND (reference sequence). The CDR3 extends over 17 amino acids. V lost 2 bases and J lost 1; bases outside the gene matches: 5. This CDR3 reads CASSIKGLAGSSYEQYF. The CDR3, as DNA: TGTGCCAGTAGTATAAAGGGACTAGCGGGATCTTCCTACGAGCAGTACTTC.

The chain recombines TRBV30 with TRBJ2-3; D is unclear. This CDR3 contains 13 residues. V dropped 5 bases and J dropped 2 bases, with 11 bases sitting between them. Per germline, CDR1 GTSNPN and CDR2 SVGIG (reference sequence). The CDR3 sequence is CAWGLQHTDTQYF. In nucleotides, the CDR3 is TGTGCCTGGGGCCTACAACACACAGATACGCAGTATTTT.

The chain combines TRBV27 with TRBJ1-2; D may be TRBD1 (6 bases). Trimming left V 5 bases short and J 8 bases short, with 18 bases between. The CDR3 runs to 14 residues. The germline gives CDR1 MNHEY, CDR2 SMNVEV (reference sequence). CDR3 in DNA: TGTGCCAGCAGTCCCTTGGACAGCATGGGGGGCTACACCTTC. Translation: CASSPLDSMGGYTF.

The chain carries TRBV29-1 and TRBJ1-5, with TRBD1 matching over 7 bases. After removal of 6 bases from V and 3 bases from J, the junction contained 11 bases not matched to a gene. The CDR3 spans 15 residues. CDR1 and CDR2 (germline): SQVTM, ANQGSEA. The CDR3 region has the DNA TGCAGCGTCAAGACAGGGAATGGGGACAATCAGCCCCAGCATTTT. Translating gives CSVKTGNGDNQPQHF.

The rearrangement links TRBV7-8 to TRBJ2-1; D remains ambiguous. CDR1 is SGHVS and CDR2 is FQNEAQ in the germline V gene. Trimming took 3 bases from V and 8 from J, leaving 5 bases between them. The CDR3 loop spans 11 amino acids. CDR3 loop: CASSLSDEQFF. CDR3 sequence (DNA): TGTGCCAGCAGCTTGTCCGATGAGCAGTTCTTC.